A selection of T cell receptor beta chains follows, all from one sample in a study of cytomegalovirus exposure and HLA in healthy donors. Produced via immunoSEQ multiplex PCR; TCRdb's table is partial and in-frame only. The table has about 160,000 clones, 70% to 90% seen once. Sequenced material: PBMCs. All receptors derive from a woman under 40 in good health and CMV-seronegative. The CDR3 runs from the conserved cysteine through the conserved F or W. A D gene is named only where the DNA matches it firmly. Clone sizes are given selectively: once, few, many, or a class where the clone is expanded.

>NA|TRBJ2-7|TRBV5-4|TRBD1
TGCGCCAGCAGCCAATATTTCGGGACAGGGGGCGGCGAGCAGTACTTC
CASSQYFGTGGGEQYF
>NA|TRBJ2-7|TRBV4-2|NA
TGTGCCAGCAGCCAAGATGGTAATGGAAGGGGGAGCCCCTACGAGCAGTACTTC
CASSQDGNGRGSPYEQYF
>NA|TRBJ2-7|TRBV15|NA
TGTGCCACCAGCAGAGGCTCGGGCTCCGTAGCGGAGGGAGGCGAGCAGTACTTC
CATSRGSGSVAEGGEQYF
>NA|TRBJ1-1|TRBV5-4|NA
TGTGCCAGCAGCTTAGGTGGTGACAAAATGAACACTGAAGCTTTCTTT
CASSLGGDKMNTEAFF
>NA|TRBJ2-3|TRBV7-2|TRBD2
TGTGCCAGCAGCCCCTGGACTAGAGGGACTAGCACAGATACGCAGTATTTT
CASSPWTRGTSTDTQYF
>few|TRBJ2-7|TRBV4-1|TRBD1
TGCGCCAGCAGCCAAGGACAGGGGGTCTCCTACGAGCAGTACTTC
CASSQGQGVSYEQYF
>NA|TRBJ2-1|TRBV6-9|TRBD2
TGTGCCAGCAGTTATTCAGGGACTAGCGGGGGCCACTACAATGAGCAGTTCTTC
CASSYSGTSGGHYNEQFF
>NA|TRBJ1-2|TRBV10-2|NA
TGCGCCAGCAGCCCGCTGGGTCCCTATGGCTACACCTTC
CASSPLGPYGYTF
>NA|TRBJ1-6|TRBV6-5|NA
TGTGCCAGCGCCAGAAGCTTCGGTGACTCACCCCTCCACTTT
CASARSFGDSPLHF
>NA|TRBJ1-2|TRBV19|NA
TGTGCCAGTACTGCGCGGGGTATCGACTATGGCTACACCTTC
CASTARGIDYGYTF
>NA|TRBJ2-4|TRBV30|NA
TGTGCCTGGAGTTCTGGACGGTCCAAAAACATTCAGTACTTC
CAWSSGRSKNIQYF
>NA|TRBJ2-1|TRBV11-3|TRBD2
TGTGCCAGCAGCGTACTAGCGTCCTACAATGAGCAGTTCTTC
CASSVLASYNEQFF
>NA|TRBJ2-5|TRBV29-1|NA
TGCAGCGTTGGGCCAGCCGGAGAGACCCAGTACTTC
CSVGPAGETQYF
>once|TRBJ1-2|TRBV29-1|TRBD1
TGCAGCGTTCCATCAGGACAGGGAGGATACTACACCTTC
CSVPSGQGGYYTF
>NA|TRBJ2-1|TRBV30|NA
TGTGCCTGCAATGAGCAGTTCTTC
CACNEQFF
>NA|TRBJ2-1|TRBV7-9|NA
TGTGCCAGCAGCCCAAATACAGGGTCCAATGAGCAGTTCTTC
CASSPNTGSNEQFF
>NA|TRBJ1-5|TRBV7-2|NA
TGTGCCAGCAGCCCTCACGGGACACCGAATAGCAATCAGCCCCAGCATTTT
CASSPHGTPNSNQPQHF
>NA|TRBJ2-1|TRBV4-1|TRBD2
TGCGCCAGCAGCCAAGCCACAACTAGCGACGAGCAGTTCTTC
CASSQATTSDEQFF
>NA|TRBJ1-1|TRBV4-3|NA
TGCGCCAGCAGCTCAGGGAGGAGGGGGTCTGAAGCTTTCTTT
CASSSGRRGSEAFF
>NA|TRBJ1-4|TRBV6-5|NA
TGTGCCAGCACAACAACTAATGAAAAACTGTTTTTT
CASTTTNEKLFF
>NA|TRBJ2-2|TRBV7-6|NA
TGTGCCAGCAGCCTGGACACCGGGGAGCTGTTTTTT
CASSLDTGELFF
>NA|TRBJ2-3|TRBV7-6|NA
TGTGCCAGCAGCGAGTTAGGGGGAGGCACAGATACGCAGTATTTT
CASSELGGGTDTQYF